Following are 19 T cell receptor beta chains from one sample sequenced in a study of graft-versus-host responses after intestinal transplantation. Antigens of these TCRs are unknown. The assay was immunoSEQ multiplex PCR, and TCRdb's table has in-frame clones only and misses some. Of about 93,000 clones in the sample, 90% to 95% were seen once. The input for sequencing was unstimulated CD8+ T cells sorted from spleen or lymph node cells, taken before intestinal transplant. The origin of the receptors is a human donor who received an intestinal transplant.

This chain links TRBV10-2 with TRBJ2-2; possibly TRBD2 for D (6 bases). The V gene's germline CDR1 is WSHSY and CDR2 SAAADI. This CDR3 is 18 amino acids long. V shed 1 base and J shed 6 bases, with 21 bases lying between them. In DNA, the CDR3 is TGCGCCAGCAGTGAGTTGACAGAAGCGGAGGGGAGGTCCGGGGAGCTGTTTTTT. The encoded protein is CASSELTEAEGRSGELFF.

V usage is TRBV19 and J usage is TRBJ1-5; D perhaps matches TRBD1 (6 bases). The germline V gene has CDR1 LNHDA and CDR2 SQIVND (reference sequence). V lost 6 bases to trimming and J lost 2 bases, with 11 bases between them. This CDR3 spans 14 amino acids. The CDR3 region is CASSWGGGNQPQHF. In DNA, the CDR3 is TGTGCCAGTAGCTGGGGGGGCGGCAATCAGCCCCAGCATTTT.

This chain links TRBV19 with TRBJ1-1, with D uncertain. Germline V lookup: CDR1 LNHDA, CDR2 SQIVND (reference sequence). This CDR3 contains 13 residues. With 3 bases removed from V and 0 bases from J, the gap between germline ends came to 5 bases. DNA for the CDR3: TGTGCCAGTAGTATTGTAGTGAACACTGAAGCTTTCTTT. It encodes CASSIVVNTEAFF.

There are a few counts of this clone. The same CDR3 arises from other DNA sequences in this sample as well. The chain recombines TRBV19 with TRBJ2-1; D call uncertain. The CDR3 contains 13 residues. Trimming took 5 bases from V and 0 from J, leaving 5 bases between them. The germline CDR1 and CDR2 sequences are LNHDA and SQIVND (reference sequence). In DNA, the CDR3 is TGTGCCAGTAGTCCTAGCTCCTACAATGAGCAGTTCTTC. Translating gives CASSPSSYNEQFF.

The DNA of the CDR3 is TGTGCCAGCAGCTATTCTCTCAGCAATGAGCAGTTCTTC. As protein: CASSYSLSNEQFF. This chain uses TRBV11-2 with TRBJ2-1; D is unresolved. CDR1 SGHAT and CDR2 FQNNGV come from the germline V gene. This CDR3 is built from 13 residues. Trimming took off 4 bases at V and 6 bases at J, with 10 bases between the two ends.

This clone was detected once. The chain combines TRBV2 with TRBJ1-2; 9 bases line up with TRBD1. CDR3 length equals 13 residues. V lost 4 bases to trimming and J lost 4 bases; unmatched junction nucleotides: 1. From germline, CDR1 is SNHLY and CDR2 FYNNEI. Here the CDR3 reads CASSVTGGYGYTF. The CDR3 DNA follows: TGTGCCAGCAGTGTGACAGGGGGCTATGGCTACACCTTC.

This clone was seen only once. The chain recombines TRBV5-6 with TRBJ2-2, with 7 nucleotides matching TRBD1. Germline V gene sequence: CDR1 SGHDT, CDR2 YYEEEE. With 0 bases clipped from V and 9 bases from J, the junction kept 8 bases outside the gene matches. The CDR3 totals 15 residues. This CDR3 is CASSLGQGTPWELFF. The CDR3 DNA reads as TGTGCCAGCAGCTTGGGACAGGGTACGCCCTGGGAGCTGTTTTTT.

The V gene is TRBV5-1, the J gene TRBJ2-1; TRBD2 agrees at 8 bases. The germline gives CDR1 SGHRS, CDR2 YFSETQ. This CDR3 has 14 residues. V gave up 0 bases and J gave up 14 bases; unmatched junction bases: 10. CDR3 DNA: TGCGCCAGCAGCTTGGATTTTACAGCGGGAGTGGAGTTCTTC. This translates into CASSLDFTAGVEFF. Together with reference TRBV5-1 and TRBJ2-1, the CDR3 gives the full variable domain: KAGVTQTPRYLIKTRGQQVTLSCSPISGHRSVSWYQQTPGQGLQFLFEYFSETQRNKGNFPGRFSGRQFSNSRSEMNVSTLELGDSALYLCASSLDFTAGVEFFGPGTRLTVL.

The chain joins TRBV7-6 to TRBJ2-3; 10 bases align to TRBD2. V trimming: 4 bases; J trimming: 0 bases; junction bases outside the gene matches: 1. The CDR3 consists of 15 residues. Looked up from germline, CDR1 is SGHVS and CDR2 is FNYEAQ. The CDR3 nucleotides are TGTGCCAGCAGCTGGACTAGCGGCAGCACAGATACGCAGTATTTT. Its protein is CASSWTSGSTDTQYF.

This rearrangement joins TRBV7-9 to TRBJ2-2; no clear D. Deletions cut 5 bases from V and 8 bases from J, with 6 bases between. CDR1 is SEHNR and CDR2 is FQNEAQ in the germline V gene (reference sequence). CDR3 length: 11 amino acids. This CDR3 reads CASSIPGELFF. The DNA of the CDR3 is TGTGCCAGCAGCATCCCTGGGGAGCTGTTTTTT. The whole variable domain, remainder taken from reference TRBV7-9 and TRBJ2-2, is DTGVSQNPRHKITKRGQNVTFRCDPISEHNRLYWYRQTLGQGPEFLTYFQNEAQLEKSRLLSDRFSAERPKGSFSTLEIQRTEQGDSAMYLCASSIPGELFFGEGSRLTVL.

The CDR3 here is CATSRDWGDDSNQPQHF. The CDR3 DNA reads as TGTGCCACCAGCAGAGATTGGGGGGACGATAGCAATCAGCCCCAGCATTTT. The chain combines TRBV15 with TRBJ1-5; weak D call: TRBD1 (5 bases). The germline V gene encodes CDR1 LNHNV and CDR2 YYDKDF (reference sequence). The CDR3 is 17 amino acids. The V end lost 0 bases, the J end lost 0 bases, and 12 bases lay between the germline ends.

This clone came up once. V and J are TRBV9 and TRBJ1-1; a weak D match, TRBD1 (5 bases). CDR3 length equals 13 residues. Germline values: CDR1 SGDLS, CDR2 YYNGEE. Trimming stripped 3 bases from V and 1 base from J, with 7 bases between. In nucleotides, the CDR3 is TGTGCCAGCAGCGAGGACACGAACACTGAAGCTTTCTTT. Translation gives CASSEDTNTEAFF.

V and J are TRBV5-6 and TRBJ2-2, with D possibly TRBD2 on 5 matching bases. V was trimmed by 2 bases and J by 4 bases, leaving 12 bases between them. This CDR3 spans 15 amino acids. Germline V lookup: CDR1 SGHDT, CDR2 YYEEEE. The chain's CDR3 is CASSFQGRGTGELFF. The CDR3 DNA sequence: TGTGCCAGCAGCTTTCAAGGTCGGGGCACCGGGGAGCTGTTTTTT. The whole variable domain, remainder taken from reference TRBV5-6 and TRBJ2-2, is DAGVTQSPTHLIKTRGQQVTLRCSPKSGHDTVSWYQQALGQGPQFIFQYYEEEERQRGNFPDRFSGHQFPNYSSELNVNALLLGDSALYLCASSFQGRGTGELFFGEGSRLTVL.

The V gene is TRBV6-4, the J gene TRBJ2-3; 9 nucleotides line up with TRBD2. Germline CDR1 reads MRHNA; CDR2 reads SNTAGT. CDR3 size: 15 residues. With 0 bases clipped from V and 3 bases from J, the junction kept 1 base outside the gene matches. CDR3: CASSDSREGTDTQYF. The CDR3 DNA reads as TGTGCCAGCAGTGACTCGCGGGAGGGGACAGATACGCAGTATTTT.

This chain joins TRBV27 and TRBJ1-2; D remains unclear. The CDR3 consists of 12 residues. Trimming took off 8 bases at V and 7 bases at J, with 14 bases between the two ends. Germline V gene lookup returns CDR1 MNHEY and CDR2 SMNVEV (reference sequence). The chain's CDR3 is CASASEGAGYTF. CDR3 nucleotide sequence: TGTGCCAGCGCTTCGGAGGGCGCTGGCTACACCTTC.

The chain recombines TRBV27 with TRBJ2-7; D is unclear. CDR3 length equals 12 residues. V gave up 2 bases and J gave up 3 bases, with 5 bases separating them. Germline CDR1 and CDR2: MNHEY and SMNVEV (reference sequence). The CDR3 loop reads CASSLIGYEQYF. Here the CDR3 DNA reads TGTGCCAGCAGTTTAATCGGCTACGAGCAGTACTTC.

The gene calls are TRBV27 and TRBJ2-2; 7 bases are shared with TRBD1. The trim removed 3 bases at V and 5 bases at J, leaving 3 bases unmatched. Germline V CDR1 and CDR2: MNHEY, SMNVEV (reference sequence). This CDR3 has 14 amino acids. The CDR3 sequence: CASSFQGVTGELFF. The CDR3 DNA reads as TGTGCCAGCAGTTTCCAGGGGGTGACCGGGGAGCTGTTTTTT.

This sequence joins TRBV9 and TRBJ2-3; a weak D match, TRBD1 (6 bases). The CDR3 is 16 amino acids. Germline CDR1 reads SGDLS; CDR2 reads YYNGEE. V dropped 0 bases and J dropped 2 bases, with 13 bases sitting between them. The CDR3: CASSVAGHQLTDTQYF. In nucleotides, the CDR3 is TGTGCCAGCAGCGTAGCGGGACACCAGCTCACAGATACGCAGTATTTT.

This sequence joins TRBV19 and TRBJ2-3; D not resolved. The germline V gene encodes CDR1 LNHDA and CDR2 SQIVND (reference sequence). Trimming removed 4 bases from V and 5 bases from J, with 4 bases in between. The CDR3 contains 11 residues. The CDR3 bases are TGTGCCAGTAGTAATCTAGATACGCAGTATTTT. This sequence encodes CASSNLDTQYF.